The 15 T cell receptor beta chains given below trace back to one sample, sequenced in a study of blood T cell repertoires in COVID-19. Clones were read by immunoSEQ multiplex PCR, and TCRdb kept only the in-frame ones, dropping some. This sample has just over 150,000 clones; 85% occur once, and the top ten carry under 4%. The material sequenced was peripheral blood. These receptors came from a human donor with acute or convalescent COVID-19. The donor label of this sample is uncertain.

The chain carries TRBV6-5 and TRBJ1-2; 9 bases are a match to TRBD1. V shed 5 bases and J 2 bases; nucleotides not matched to a gene: 3. The CDR3 length is 14 residues. The germline V gene has CDR1 MNHEY and CDR2 SVGAGI. The DNA for the CDR3 is TGTGCCAGCAGTACAGGACAGGGGAACTATGGCTACACCTTC. Translation gives CASSTGQGNYGYTF.

The V gene is TRBV5-4, the J gene TRBJ1-6; D is ambiguous. The CDR3 covers 14 residues. V lost 4 bases and J lost 5, with 10 bases in between. Per the germline V gene, CDR1 is SGHNT and CDR2 is YYREEE (reference sequence). The CDR3 DNA follows: TGTGCCAGCAGCCGCGGGAGGGATAATTCACCCCTCCACTTT. This encodes CASSRGRDNSPLHF.

The chain employs TRBV18 and TRBJ1-5; D remains unclear. Trimming took 2 bases from V and 2 from J, leaving 13 bases between them. Germline CDR1 is KGHSH and CDR2 is LQKENI. CDR3 length: 16 amino acids. CDR3 protein: CASSPVPGMGNQPQHF. DNA of the CDR3: TGTGCCAGCTCACCAGTTCCGGGGATGGGCAATCAGCCCCAGCATTTT. The full variable domain, rest sourced from reference TRBV18 and TRBJ1-5, is NAGVMQNPRHLVRRRGQEARLRCSPMKGHSHVYWYRQLPEEGLKFMVYLQKENIIDESGMPKERFSAEFPKEGPSILRIQQVVRGDSAAYFCASSPVPGMGNQPQHFGDGTRLSIL.

The rearrangement uses TRBV7-2 and TRBJ1-2, with 9 bases aligning to TRBD1. Looked up from germline, CDR1 is SGHTA and CDR2 is FQGNSA. Trimming at V came to 4 bases and at J to 8 bases, leaving 8 bases not matched to a gene. The CDR3 is made up of 14 amino acids. The CDR3 nucleotides read TGTGCCAGCAGCTCGGGGACAGGGCATGGAGGCTACACCTTC. It yields the protein CASSSGTGHGGYTF.

V usage is TRBV13 and J usage is TRBJ2-7, with a tentative D call TRBD2 (6 bases). V was cut by 4 bases and J by 5 bases, with 12 bases left in between. The CDR3 has 13 residues. CDR1 and CDR2 (germline): PRHDT, FYEKMQ (reference sequence). The DNA for the CDR3 is TGTGCCAGCAGCTCACCCCTAGCGAACGAGCAGTACTTC. Its protein product is CASSSPLANEQYF.

The CDR3 DNA reads as TGTGCCAGCAGTTTTCCCATCCTAGGCGGGGGGGCGGATACGCAGTATTTT. Translating gives CASSFPILGGGADTQYF. The chain carries TRBV11-3 and TRBJ2-3; TRBD2 aligns across 9 bases. Germline loops: CDR1 SGHNT, CDR2 YENEEA. With V trimmed by 6 bases and J by 6 bases, 16 bases remained unmatched. The CDR3 is made up of 17 amino acids.

The chain links TRBV19 to TRBJ1-1; 8 bases are shared with TRBD1. The CDR3 has 12 residues. With 9 bases clipped from V and 5 bases from J, the junction kept 5 bases outside the gene matches. Germline V gives CDR1 LNHDA, CDR2 SQIVND (reference sequence). CDR3 residues: CASRGRWTEAFF. The CDR3, as DNA: TGTGCCAGCAGGGGGCGTTGGACTGAAGCTTTCTTT.

This chain links TRBV3-1 (or the pseudogene TRBV3-2) with TRBJ2-1; possibly TRBD2 for D (5 bases). The CDR3 runs to 15 residues. V was trimmed by 0 bases and J by 0 bases, leaving 6 bases between them. Germline V lookup: CDR1 LGHDT, CDR2 YNNKEL (reference sequence). CDR3 loop: CASSQEGSSYNEQFF. The CDR3 coding sequence is TGTGCCAGCAGCCAAGAAGGGAGCTCCTACAATGAGCAGTTCTTC.

The chain joins TRBV2 to TRBJ2-2; D gene ambiguous. The germline V gene has CDR1 SNHLY and CDR2 FYNNEI. The V end lost 4 bases, the J end lost 2 bases, and 11 bases lay between the germline ends. This CDR3 is 15 amino acids long. The CDR3 coding sequence is TGTGCCAGCAGTGCGAGTAGATCAAACACCGGGGAGCTGTTTTTT. Residues: CASSASRSNTGELFF.

CDR3 nucleotide sequence: TGTGCCAGCAGTTTAACCAGAGAGACCCAGTACTTC. Translation gives CASSLTRETQYF. The chain recombines TRBV12-3 or TRBV12-4 with TRBJ2-5; no clear D. Trimming cost V 2 bases and J 4 bases, with 5 bases left between them. CDR3 length: 12 residues.

This sequence joins TRBV6-5 and TRBJ1-2, with D perhaps TRBD1 (6 bases). The germline V gene has CDR1 MNHEY and CDR2 SVGAGI. Trimming stripped 2 bases from V and 8 bases from J, with 21 bases between. CDR3 length: 16 amino acids. The CDR3 bases are TGTGCCAGCAGTTACCCGAACTCAGTCGGGGGGCGAGGCTACACCTTC. It is translated as CASSYPNSVGGRGYTF.

The chain couples TRBV6-1 to TRBJ2-7; D may be TRBD2 (5 bases). The length of the CDR3 is 16 residues. Germline loops: CDR1 MNHNS, CDR2 SASEGT. Trimming pared 2 bases from V and 1 base from J, leaving 15 bases between. The CDR3 loop is CASSESMSDYSYEQYF. The CDR3 DNA is TGTGCCAGCAGTGAATCGATGTCAGACTATTCCTACGAGCAGTACTTC.

J is TRBJ2-4 and V is TRBV29-1, with TRBD2 as a possible D gene (6 bases). CDR3 length: 16 amino acids. V gave up 4 bases and J gave up 0 bases, with 16 bases separating them. Germline V CDR1 and CDR2: SQVTM, ANQGSEA. CDR3 in DNA: TGCAGCGTTGGGCAGGATCGGGACTTAGCCAAAAACATTCAGTACTTC. Residues: CSVGQDRDLAKNIQYF. Combining the CDR3 with reference TRBV29-1 and TRBJ2-4 gives the whole variable domain SAVISQKPSRDICQRGTSLTIQCQVDSQVTMMFWYRQQPGQSLTLIATANQGSEATYESGFVIDKFPISRPNLTFSTLTVSNMSPEDSSIYLCSVGQDRDLAKNIQYFGAGTRLSVL.

V gene TRBV19 combines with J gene TRBJ1-1; D is unresolved. V lost 6 bases and J 1 base, leaving 12 bases between the germline ends. This CDR3 region has 14 residues. Germline V lookup: CDR1 LNHDA, CDR2 SQIVND (reference sequence). The DNA of the CDR3 is TGTGCCAGTAGATTTCTTATAGCGAACACTGAAGCTTTCTTT. Encoded protein: CASRFLIANTEAFF.

V usage is TRBV5-6 and J usage is TRBJ2-3; TRBD2 matches 8 bases. Trimming at V came to 1 base and at J to 5 bases, leaving 6 bases not matched to a gene. Germline loops: CDR1 SGHDT, CDR2 YYEEEE. The CDR3 has 15 amino acids. For the CDR3, the DNA is TGTGCCAGCAGCTTGCCCGGGGGGGCCGGAGATACGCAGTATTTT. It is translated as CASSLPGGAGDTQYF.